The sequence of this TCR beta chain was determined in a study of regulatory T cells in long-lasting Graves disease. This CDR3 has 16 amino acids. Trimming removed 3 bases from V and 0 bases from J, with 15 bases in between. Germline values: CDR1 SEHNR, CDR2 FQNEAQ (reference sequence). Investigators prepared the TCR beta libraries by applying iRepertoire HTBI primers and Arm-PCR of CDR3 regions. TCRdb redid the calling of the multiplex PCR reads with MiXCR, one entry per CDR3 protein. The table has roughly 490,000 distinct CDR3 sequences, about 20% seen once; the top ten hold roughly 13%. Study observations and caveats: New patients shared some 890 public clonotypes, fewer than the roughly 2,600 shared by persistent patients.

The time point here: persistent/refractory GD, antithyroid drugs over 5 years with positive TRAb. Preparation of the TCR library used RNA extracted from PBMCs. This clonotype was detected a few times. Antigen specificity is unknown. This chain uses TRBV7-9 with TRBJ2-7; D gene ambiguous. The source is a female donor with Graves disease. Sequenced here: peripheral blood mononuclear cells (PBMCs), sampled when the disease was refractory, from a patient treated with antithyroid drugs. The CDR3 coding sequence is TGTGCCAGCAGCTTGTCTTTTGGTCGAAGCTCCTACGAGCAGTACTTC. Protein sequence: CASSLSFGRSSYEQYF.